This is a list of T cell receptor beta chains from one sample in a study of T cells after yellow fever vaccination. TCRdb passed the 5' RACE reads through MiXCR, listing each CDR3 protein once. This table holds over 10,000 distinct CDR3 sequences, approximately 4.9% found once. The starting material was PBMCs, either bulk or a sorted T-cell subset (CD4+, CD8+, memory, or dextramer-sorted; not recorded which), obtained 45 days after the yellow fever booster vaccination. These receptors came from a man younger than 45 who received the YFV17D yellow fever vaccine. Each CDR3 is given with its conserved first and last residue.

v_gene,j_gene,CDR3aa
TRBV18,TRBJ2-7,CASSPLSVPIEQYF
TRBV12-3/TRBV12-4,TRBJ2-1,CASSPNPTLAGGYNEQFF
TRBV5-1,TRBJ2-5,CASTGTGETQYF
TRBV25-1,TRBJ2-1,CASSTYYNEQFF
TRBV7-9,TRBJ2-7,CASSLQDRSYEQYF
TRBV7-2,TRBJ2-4,CASRLAGGRENIQYF
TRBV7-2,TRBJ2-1,CASSLSGTNSYNEQFF
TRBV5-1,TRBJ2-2,CASSYLQGEGGELFF
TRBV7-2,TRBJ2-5,CASSWGLAGETQYF
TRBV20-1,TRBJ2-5,CSARDLSLADQETQYF
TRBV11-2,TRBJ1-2,CASSPISGWRGSYTF
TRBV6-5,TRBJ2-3,CASRGLADTQYF
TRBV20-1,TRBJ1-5,CSARDRVTNQPQHF
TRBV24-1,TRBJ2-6,CATSTTAGANVLTF
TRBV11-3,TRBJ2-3,CASSRGGTDTQYF
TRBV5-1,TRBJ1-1,CASSSTAPNTEAFF
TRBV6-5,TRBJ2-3,CASNPGGGTDTQYF
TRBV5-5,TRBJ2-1,CASSLGTSVDNEQFF
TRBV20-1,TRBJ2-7,CSASMGLHEQYF
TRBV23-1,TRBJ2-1,CASSTTGRHINEQFF
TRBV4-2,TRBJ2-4,CASSPEAGVRENIQYF
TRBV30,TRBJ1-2,CAWSRQARGYTF
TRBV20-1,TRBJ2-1,CSARRRTSGDNEQFF
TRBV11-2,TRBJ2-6,CASSLNEVLLSSGANVLTF
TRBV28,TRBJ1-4,CASRTPEKLFF
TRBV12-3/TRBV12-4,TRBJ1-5,CASSWGEDQPQHF
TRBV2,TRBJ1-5,CASSESGIVSPQHF
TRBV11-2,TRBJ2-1,CASSLSRLAGAGEQFF
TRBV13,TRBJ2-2,CASSLLVGLEENTGELFF
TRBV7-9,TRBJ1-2,CASSLGYYGYTF
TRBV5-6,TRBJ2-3,CASSLALQSTDTQYF
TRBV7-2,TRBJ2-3,CASSLAGRGLTDTQYF
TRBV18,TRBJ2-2,CASSPMVADDNTGELFF
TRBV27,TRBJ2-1,CASSWGTDYNEQFF
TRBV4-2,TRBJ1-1,CASSQGNPEAFF
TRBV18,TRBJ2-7,CASSTGQVGEQYF
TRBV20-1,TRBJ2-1,CSAREAGGASGAYNEQFF
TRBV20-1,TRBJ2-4,CSASDPRGLQYF
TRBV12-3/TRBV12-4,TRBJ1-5,CASSFGTGVGQPQHF
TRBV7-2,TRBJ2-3,CASSFSRDTDTQYF
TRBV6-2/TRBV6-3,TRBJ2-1,CASSYYFNEQFF
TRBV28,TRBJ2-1,CASRLPDNEQFF
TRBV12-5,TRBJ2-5,CASGLVQDRASETQYF
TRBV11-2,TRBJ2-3,CASGEREDPIIRGGTQYF
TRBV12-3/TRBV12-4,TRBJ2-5,CASSLVETQYF
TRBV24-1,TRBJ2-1,CATSDLQGGNEQFF
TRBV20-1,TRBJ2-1,CSASFWGRDNEQFF
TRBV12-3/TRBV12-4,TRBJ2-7,CASSRTGYEQYF
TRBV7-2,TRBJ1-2,CASSSQGLRVETF